This T cell receptor (beta chain) came from a study of shared clonotypes between healthy human individuals. Study information: The composition of the donors was a couple of women and a few men aged 18 to 49. Donors had three CD4 naive, three CD4 memory, two CD8 naive and one CD8 memory plate apiece. Study results and limitations: Of the naive CD4 clonotypes, about 5% were shared across a handful of donors.

CDR3 length equals 13 residues. Germline CDR1 reads SGHTA; CDR2 reads FQGNSA. Deletions cut 3 bases from V and 7 bases from J, with 10 bases between. Only in-frame clones appear in the TCRdb table, and some are missing; sequencing was by immunoSEQ multiplex PCR. The table lists approximately 2.3 million clones, just over 90% of them singletons. On this clone: Antigen unknown.

Input material: naive CD4+ T cells from PBMCs. Subset of the sample: CD45RA+ positively selected. V and J are TRBV7-2 and TRBJ1-5, with no clear D. This TCR came from a man aged 18 to 30 in good health. Some clones in this sample may be carry-over from other donors' samples. The CDR3, as DNA: TGTGCCAGCAGCTTTGGGATTATGCAGCCCCAGCATTTT. Translated, it gives CASSFGIMQPQHF. Full variable domain (remainder filled in from reference TRBV7-2 and TRBJ1-5): GAGVSQSPSNKVTEKGKDVELRCDPISGHTALYWYRQSLGQGLEFLIYFQGNSAPDKSGLPSDRFSAERTGGSVSTLTIQRTQQEDSAVYLCASSFGIMQPQHFGDGTRLSIL.